This entry lists 9 T cell receptor beta chains sequenced from one sample in a study of blood T cells in healthy people across ages. The authors ran a second PCR of roughly 6 to 12 cycles using a sample-barcoded 5' primer and a J-beta primer mix. Via MiXCR, TCRdb re-called the 5' RACE reads, giving one row per CDR3 protein. The table lists 650,000 or so distinct CDR3 sequences, over 40% of them singletons. The specimen was blood. The receptors were sampled from a woman of 80 years or more in good health.

The sample holds many counts of this clonotype. The chain employs TRBV10-3 and TRBJ1-2; D gene ambiguous. Between the trimmed V and J ends, which lost 0 bases and 3 bases, there was a span of 8 bases. The CDR3 has 14 residues. Per germline, CDR1 ENHRY and CDR2 SYGVKD. The CDR3 region is CAISESTEDYGYTF. As DNA, the CDR3 is TGTGCCATCAGTGAGTCTACAGAAGACTATGGCTACACCTTC.

The chain links TRBV12-3 or TRBV12-4 to TRBJ2-7; 11 bases are a match to TRBD1. With V trimmed by 6 bases and J by 2 bases, 3 bases remained unmatched. CDR3 size: 14 residues. CDR3 nucleotides: TGTGCCAGCAGAGGGACAGGGGGAACCTACGAGCAGTACTTC. This translates into CASRGTGGTYEQYF.

This clonotype was observed once. The chain combines TRBV4-2 with TRBJ1-6; D might be TRBD1 (5 bases). The CDR3 is 18 residues long. Germline-derived CDR1 and CDR2 are LGHNA and YNFKEQ. Trimming left V 4 bases short and J 7 bases short, with 23 bases between. Here the CDR3 DNA reads TGTGCCAGCAGCCGCTTGATCGGACACATCAGCCTCAATTCACCCCTCCACTTT. Amino acid sequence: CASSRLIGHISLNSPLHF.

The gene calls are TRBV6-5 and TRBJ2-5; D is perhaps TRBD1 or TRBD2 (5 bases each). In germline, CDR1 is MNHEY, CDR2 SVGAGI. Trimming cost V 6 bases and J 3 bases, with 17 bases left between them. The CDR3 is 15 amino acids. The CDR3: CASSDPAGREETQYF. Written as DNA, the CDR3 is TGTGCCAGCAGCGACCCGGCAGGGCGGGAAGAGACCCAGTACTTC.

Concerning this clonotype itself: A much bigger clone sits one base away, suggesting this may be a read error. The genes are TRBV2 and TRBJ2-3; a weak D match, TRBD1 (5 bases). The V gene lost 10 bases and the J gene lost 1 base, with 12 bases spanning the gap. The germline V gene has CDR1 SNHLY and CDR2 FYNNEI. This CDR3 has 13 amino acids. CDR3 nucleotides: TGTGCCAACAGCCAGGGTCGCACAGATACGCAGTATTTT. Translated, it gives CANSQGRTDTQYF.

Comment on this clonotype: This could be a read error, since a much larger clone is one nucleotide away. The chain combines TRBV9 with TRBJ2-3; unclear D gene. The CDR3 loop spans 15 amino acids. Trimming removed 4 bases at V and 8 bases at J, with 20 bases between. Germline V gene data show CDR1 as SGDLS and CDR2 as YYNGEE. The CDR3 reads CASSTETRDRSTQYF. As DNA, the CDR3 is TGTGCCAGCAGCACCGAGACAAGAGATAGGAGTACGCAGTATTTT.

The J gene is TRBJ2-1, the V gene TRBV19; D is possibly TRBD1 or TRBD2 (5 bases each). Germline loops: CDR1 LNHDA, CDR2 SQIVND (reference sequence). CDR3 length: 14 residues. The V and J ends lost 2 bases and 6 bases respectively, with 11 bases between them. The CDR3 reads CASSIRGSGNEQFF. The CDR3 region has the DNA TGTGCCAGTAGTATAAGGGGAAGCGGCAATGAGCAGTTCTTC.

V is TRBV4-2 and J is TRBJ2-3, with unresolved D. CDR1 LGHNA and CDR2 YNFKEQ come from the germline V gene. The V end lost 0 bases, the J end lost 4 bases, and 11 bases lay between the germline ends. The length of the CDR3 is 15 residues. CDR3 coding DNA: TGTGCCAGCAGCCAAGATGCCCATGGGGCAGATACGCAGTATTTT. Its protein product is CASSQDAHGADTQYF.

V is TRBV12-3 or TRBV12-4 and J is TRBJ2-1; 8 nucleotides line up with TRBD1. The CDR3 is 13 residues long. The CDR3 nucleotides read TGTGCTTCGACAGGGGAAATCTACAATGAGCAGTTCTTC. This encodes CASTGEIYNEQFF.